The 28 T cell receptor beta chains given below trace back to one sample, sequenced in a study of shared clonotypes between healthy human individuals. The method was immunoSEQ multiplex PCR; TCRdb's version includes in-frame clones alone and lacks a portion of them. The sample yields some 1.5 million clones, 95% to 99% seen once. The sequencing input was naive CD4+ T cells sorted from blood. Subset: CD45RA+ positively selected. Receptors were obtained from a man aged 25 to 40 in good health.

The V call is TRBV28, the J call TRBJ2-2; D is unclear. CDR1 and CDR2 from the germline V gene are MDHEN and SYDVKM. The CDR3 has 12 residues. Deletions cut 4 bases from V and 3 bases from J, with 3 bases between. The CDR3 coding sequence is TGTGCCAGCAGTTGGGACACCGGGGAGCTGTTTTTT. Encoded protein: CASSWDTGELFF.

CDR3 protein: CASSATGSEGNNEQFF. CDR3 DNA: TGTGCCAGCAGTGCCACGGGTAGCGAGGGAAACAATGAGCAGTTCTTC. The J gene is TRBJ2-1, the V gene TRBV9, with D tentatively TRBD2 (5 bases). This CDR3 contains 16 residues. The V gene lost 5 bases and the J gene lost 5 bases, with 20 bases spanning the gap. The V gene's germline CDR1 is SGDLS and CDR2 YYNGEE.

The rearrangement joins TRBV4-1 to TRBJ2-3; D is tentatively TRBD1 or TRBD2 (5 bases each). Germline loops: CDR1 MGHRA, CDR2 YSYEKL. This CDR3 region has 13 residues. Trimming left V 2 bases short and J 7 bases short, with 10 bases between. The CDR3 DNA reads TGCGCCAGCAGCCAAACCGGGACCTATACGCAGTATTTT. This sequence encodes CASSQTGTYTQYF.

The chain is built from TRBV9 and TRBJ2-7; D may match TRBD1 or TRBD2 (6 bases each). Germline lookup yields CDR1 SGDLS and CDR2 YYNGEE. V dropped 0 bases and J dropped 2 bases, with 15 bases sitting between them. This CDR3 region has 16 residues. The CDR3 DNA follows: TGTGCCAGCAGCGTAGAAGGGGGAGGCGCCACCTACGAGCAGTACTTC. The encoded protein is CASSVEGGGATYEQYF.

The chain is built from TRBV14 and TRBJ2-1; 14 nucleotides line up with TRBD2. The J segment lost 13 bases and the V segment lost 0 bases, leaving 11 bases of the junction unmatched. The CDR3 runs to 17 residues. CDR1 is SGHDN, CDR2 FVKESK, per germline. CDR3 nucleotide sequence: TGTGCCAGCAGCCAAGAATTAGTGGGACTAGCGGGAGTCGGTCAGTTCTTC. It translates to CASSQELVGLAGVGQFF. Based on the CDR3 plus reference TRBV14 and TRBJ2-1, the full variable domain is EAGVTQFPSHSVIEKGQTVTLRCDPISGHDNLYWYRRVMGKEIKFLLHFVKESKQDESGMPNNRFLAERTGGTYSTLKVQPAELEDSGVYFCASSQELVGLAGVGQFFGPGTRLTVL.

CDR3 sequence: CASSVEGLSNQPQHF. The CDR3 DNA sequence: TGTGCCAGCAGCGTGGAGGGTTTGAGCAATCAGCCCCAGCATTTT. This chain connects TRBV9 to TRBJ1-5; no reliable D call. The V end lost 2 bases, the J end lost 1 base, and 10 bases lay between the germline ends. CDR3 length: 15 amino acids. Germline assignment: CDR1 SGDLS and CDR2 YYNGEE.

The rearrangement uses TRBV25-1 and TRBJ1-3; unclear D gene. The V gene's germline CDR1 is MGHDK and CDR2 SYGVNS. The CDR3 consists of 16 residues. V dropped 1 base and J dropped 0 bases, with 10 bases sitting between them. CDR3 amino acids: CASSEFGSRSGNTIYF. In DNA form, the CDR3 reads TGTGCCAGCAGTGAATTCGGGTCTCGCTCTGGAAACACCATATATTTT.

This clone has just one count. This rearrangement joins TRBV28 to TRBJ1-1; TRBD1 might be the D (6 bases). The V gene lost 6 bases and the J gene lost 0 bases, with 17 bases spanning the gap. CDR1 is MDHEN and CDR2 is SYDVKM in the germline V gene. The CDR3 extends over 16 amino acids. CDR3 bases: TGTGCCAGCAGAGACCGGGGGGGCAGGATGAACACTGAAGCTTTCTTT. Translated: CASRDRGGRMNTEAFF. The variable domain in full, completed from reference TRBV28 and TRBJ1-1, reads DVKVTQSSRYLVKRTGEKVFLECVQDMDHENMFWYRQDPGLGLRLIYFSYDVKMKEKGDIPEGYSVSREKKERFSLILESASTNQTSMYLCASRDRGGRMNTEAFFGQGTRLTVV.

The chain is built from TRBV11-2 and TRBJ1-1; D remains ambiguous. V was clipped by 5 bases and J by 1 base, with 11 bases between them. From germline, CDR1 is SGHAT and CDR2 FQNNGV. The CDR3 is 14 residues long. Written as DNA, the CDR3 is TGTGCCAGCAGCCTACCGGGATCGAACACTGAAGCTTTCTTT. Translated, it gives CASSLPGSNTEAFF.

The V and J genes are TRBV19 and TRBJ2-2; tentatively, D is TRBD1 (5 bases). Per the germline V gene, CDR1 is LNHDA and CDR2 is SQIVND (reference sequence). The CDR3 covers 14 residues. Trimming stripped 8 bases from V and 3 bases from J, with 13 bases between. CDR3 protein: CASEDTWDTGELFF. The CDR3 DNA reads as TGTGCCAGTGAGGACACCTGGGACACCGGGGAGCTGTTTTTT. The variable domain in full, completed from reference TRBV19 and TRBJ2-2, reads DGGITQSPKYLFRKEGQNVTLSCEQNLNHDAMYWYRQDPGQGLRLIYYSQIVNDFQKGDIAEGYSVSREKKESFPLTVTSAQKNPTAFYLCASEDTWDTGELFFGEGSRLTVL.

This rearrangement joins TRBV5-4 to TRBJ2-3, with D tentatively TRBD2 (6 bases). The V gene lost 3 bases and the J gene lost 9 bases, with 8 bases spanning the gap. Germline CDR1 and CDR2: SGHNT and YYREEE (reference sequence). The CDR3 covers 11 residues. CDR3 coding DNA: TGTGCCAGCAGCTCCGCGGGGACGCAGTATTTT. The encoded protein is CASSSAGTQYF.

This rearrangement joins TRBV5-4 to TRBJ2-7; 9 nucleotides agree with TRBD2. Trimming cost V 6 bases and J 0 bases; bases outside gene matches: 4. Per germline, CDR1 SGHNT and CDR2 YYREEE (reference sequence). This CDR3 has 14 amino acids. The CDR3 DNA reads as TGTGCCAGCACCCGGACTAGCGCCTCCTACGAGCAGTACTTC. This encodes CASTRTSASYEQYF.

In its sample, this clone was seen once. This chain joins TRBV29-1 and TRBJ1-1; D is possibly TRBD1 (6 bases). Germline V gene data show CDR1 as SQVTM and CDR2 as ANQGSEA. The V gene lost 6 bases and the J gene lost 0 bases, with 17 bases spanning the gap. This CDR3 spans 15 amino acids. DNA of the CDR3: TGCAGCGTACCTACAGGGTTTATGCTGAACACTGAAGCTTTCTTT. Amino acid sequence: CSVPTGFMLNTEAFF.

The V gene is TRBV5-4, the J gene TRBJ2-2; unclear D gene. Trimming pared 2 bases from V and 0 bases from J, leaving 8 bases between. The CDR3 has 15 amino acids. Germline CDR1 reads SGHNT; CDR2 reads YYREEE (reference sequence). The CDR3 region has the DNA TGTGCCAGCAGCTTAGGGCCTACGAACACCGGGGAGCTGTTTTTT. Its protein is CASSLGPTNTGELFF.

The V and J genes are TRBV5-1 and TRBJ2-3, with a possible D match to TRBD2 (6 bases). Germline CDR1 is SGHRS and CDR2 is YFSETQ. There are 16 residues in the CDR3. Trimming shortened V by 4 bases and J by 4 bases, and 19 bases separated the two germline ends. The CDR3 nucleotides read TGCGCCAGCAGCGGCGGTTCTGACGGGAGTTCAGATACGCAGTATTTT. Its translation: CASSGGSDGSSDTQYF.

Here the CDR3 reads CASSFVPGQTPSAGSTEAFF. CDR3 coding DNA: TGTGCCAGCAGCTTCGTCCCGGGACAGACCCCATCGGCGGGGAGCACTGAAGCTTTCTTT. The chain recombines TRBV7-3 with TRBJ1-1; TRBD1 matches at 7 bases. The CDR3 totals 20 residues. Germline lookup yields CDR1 SGHTA and CDR2 FQGTGA. After removal of 3 bases from V and 4 bases from J, the junction contained 23 bases not matched to a gene.

The chain joins TRBV11-2 to TRBJ2-5; D gene ambiguous. There are 15 residues in the CDR3. CDR1 is SGHAT, CDR2 FQNNGV, per germline. V lost 1 base to trimming and J lost 1 base, with 10 bases between them. The CDR3 region has the DNA TGTGCCAGCAGCTTAGGTAACGGGTTCCAAGAGACCCAGTACTTC. Translating it yields CASSLGNGFQETQYF.

This sequence joins TRBV20-1 and TRBJ2-1; D might be TRBD1 or TRBD2, each matching 6 bases. This CDR3 has 11 amino acids. From germline, CDR1 is DFQATT and CDR2 SNEGSKA (reference sequence). Trimming shortened V by 3 bases and J by 15 bases, and 15 bases separated the two germline ends. As DNA, the CDR3 is TGCAGTGCTAGTAAGGGGGGACTGAGGTTCTTC. Amino acids: CSASKGGLRFF.

In regard to this clone: Other DNA sequences in this specimen translate into the identical CDR3. The V call is TRBV18, the J call TRBJ2-2, with D unclear. Germline V gene data show CDR1 as KGHSH and CDR2 as LQKENI. Trimming cost V 0 bases and J 8 bases, with 4 bases left between them. This CDR3 contains 12 residues. CDR3 protein: CASSPPVGELFF. The CDR3, as DNA: TGTGCCAGCTCACCACCGGTTGGGGAGCTGTTTTTT.

Comments on this clone: This sample also contains other DNA sequences that code for the same CDR3. The V gene is TRBV7-2, the J gene TRBJ1-2; possibly TRBD1 for D (5 bases). With 3 bases removed from V and 4 bases from J, the gap between germline ends came to 9 bases. Germline V gene lookup returns CDR1 SGHTA and CDR2 FQGNSA. The CDR3 spans 13 residues. DNA for the CDR3: TGTGCCAGCAGCTTGGGGGTGAGCTATGGCTACACCTTC. It codes for CASSLGVSYGYTF. The variable domain in full, completed from reference TRBV7-2 and TRBJ1-2, reads GAGVSQSPSNKVTEKGKDVELRCDPISGHTALYWYRQSLGQGLEFLIYFQGNSAPDKSGLPSDRFSAERTGGSVSTLTIQRTQQEDSAVYLCASSLGVSYGYTFGSGTRLTVV.

V is TRBV11-2 and J is TRBJ1-4, with D hard to call. The CDR3 has 12 residues. Germline loops: CDR1 SGHAT, CDR2 FQNNGV. V was pared by 1 base and J by 7 bases, with 4 bases between. CDR3 loop: CASSLAAEKLFF. The CDR3 nucleotides are TGTGCCAGCAGCTTAGCGGCTGAAAAACTGTTTTTT.

The rearrangement links TRBV11-3 to TRBJ2-7; 8 bases fit TRBD1. CDR1 SGHNT and CDR2 YENEEA come from the germline V gene. Trimming cost V 3 bases and J 5 bases; bases outside gene matches: 9. The CDR3 is 15 residues long. CDR3 sequence reads: CASSLFPGQVDEQYF. CDR3 in DNA: TGTGCCAGCAGCTTGTTTCCGGGACAGGTGGACGAGCAGTACTTC.

The V and J genes are TRBV15 and TRBJ1-1; tentatively, D is TRBD1 (6 bases). The V and J ends lost 3 bases and 3 bases respectively, with 8 bases between them. The length of the CDR3 is 13 residues. Germline V gives CDR1 LNHNV, CDR2 YYDKDF (reference sequence). CDR3 loop: CATSSRGHTEAFF. CDR3 DNA sequence: TGTGCCACCAGCAGCCGGGGGCACACTGAAGCTTTCTTT.

The rearrangement links TRBV19 to TRBJ2-2; 15 nucleotides agree with TRBD2. Unmatched junction bases numbered 5, after V lost 4 bases and J lost 5 bases. CDR3 size: 17 residues. Germline V gives CDR1 LNHDA, CDR2 SQIVND (reference sequence). CDR3 sequence: CASSTGTSGRNTGELFF. In nucleotides, the CDR3 is TGTGCCAGTAGTACGGGGACTAGCGGGAGGAATACCGGGGAGCTGTTTTTT.

V and J are TRBV2 and TRBJ2-2, with 10 positions matching TRBD1. Trimming cost V 6 bases and J 4 bases; bases outside gene matches: 8. The CDR3 extends over 16 amino acids. Germline V gene sequence: CDR1 SNHLY, CDR2 FYNNEI. The chain's CDR3 is CASRRQGARGTGELFF. DNA for the CDR3: TGTGCCAGCAGGAGACAGGGGGCGCGGGGCACCGGGGAGCTGTTTTTT. Using reference TRBV2 and TRBJ2-2 for the parts outside the CDR3, the full variable domain is EPEVTQTPSHQVTQMGQEVILRCVPISNHLYFYWYRQILGQKVEFLVSFYNNEISEKSEIFDDQFSVERPDGSNFTLKIRSTKLEDSAMYFCASRRQGARGTGELFFGEGSRLTVL.

The rearrangement uses TRBV30 and TRBJ1-1; D gene uncertain. The germline V gene has CDR1 GTSNPN and CDR2 SVGIG (reference sequence). The CDR3 runs to 13 residues. V lost 2 bases, J lost 0 bases, and 7 bases lay in between. The CDR3 DNA sequence: TGTGCCTGGAGTCCAATCATGAACACTGAAGCTTTCTTT. This gives the protein CAWSPIMNTEAFF.

The chain employs TRBV7-9 and TRBJ1-1; perhaps TRBD1 as D (5 bases). The germline gives CDR1 SEHNR, CDR2 FQNEAQ (reference sequence). Deletions cut 1 base from V and 5 bases from J, with 11 bases between. The CDR3 is 14 residues long. The CDR3 nucleotides are TGTGCCAGCAGCTTAGTGGGGGAAAGGACTGAAGCTTTCTTT. Protein sequence: CASSLVGERTEAFF.

Turning to this clone: This specimen includes other DNA sequences encoding the same CDR3. This chain joins TRBV28 and TRBJ1-1; the D is unclear. V lost 2 bases, J lost 2 bases, and 3 bases lay in between. Germline lookup yields CDR1 MDHEN and CDR2 SYDVKM. The CDR3 has 12 residues. The CDR3 loop is CASSLVNTEAFF. As DNA, the CDR3 is TGTGCCAGCAGTTTAGTAAACACTGAAGCTTTCTTT.